This entry describes one TCR beta chain. The CDR3 end is not reached by the read, which stops 3 residues before it; the germline J gene fills it in. This entry belongs to a study of T cells in women clearing cervical HPV infection. Study overall: HLA type could not be excluded as a confounder.

Genomic DNA, averaging 1200 ng per sample, yielded TCR beta CDR3 via immunoSEQ. Sequencing was performed with immunoSEQ multiplex PCR; in TCRdb, only in-frame clones are kept and a portion is missing. The sample data list some 25,000 clones. V was cut by 3 bases and J by 3 bases, with 14 bases left in between. This CDR3 is built from 14 residues. Germline-derived CDR1 and CDR2 are DFQATT and SNEGSKA (reference sequence). The V gene is TRBV20-1, the J gene TRBJ1-2, with a possible D match to TRBD1 (5 bases). The sample taken for sequencing was blood buffy coat. The sequence was obtained from a woman between 18 and 70 years old with a cervical HPV16 infection that either progressed to CIN3+ or cleared (not recorded which). The part of the CDR3 DNA that was read is TGCAGTGCTAGGGATAGCGGCAGGGACTATGGC. It codes for CSARDSGRDYG. The full CDR3 sequence reads CSARDSGRDYGYTF.